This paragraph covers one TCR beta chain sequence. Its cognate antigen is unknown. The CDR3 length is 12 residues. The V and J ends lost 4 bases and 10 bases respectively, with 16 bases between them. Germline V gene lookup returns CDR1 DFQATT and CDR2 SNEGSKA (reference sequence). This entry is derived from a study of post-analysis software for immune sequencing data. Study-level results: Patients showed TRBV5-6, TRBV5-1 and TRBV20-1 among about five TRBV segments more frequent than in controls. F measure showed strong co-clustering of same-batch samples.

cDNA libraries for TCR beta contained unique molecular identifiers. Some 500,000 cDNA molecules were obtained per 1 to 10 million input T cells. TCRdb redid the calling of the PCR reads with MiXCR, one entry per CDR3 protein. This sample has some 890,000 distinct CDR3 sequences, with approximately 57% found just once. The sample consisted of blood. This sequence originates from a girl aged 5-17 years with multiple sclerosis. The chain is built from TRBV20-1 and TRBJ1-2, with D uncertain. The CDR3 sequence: CSAIKGASDYTF. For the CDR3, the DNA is TGCAGTGCTATTAAGGGTGCGTCTGACTACACCTTC.